The source of this T cell receptor (beta chain) is a study of cytomegalovirus exposure and HLA in healthy donors. Study-wide points: Later analysis demonstrated an association between a missense DCLRE1C variant and TCR beta V- and J-gene trimming.

Vbeta (60) and Jbeta (13) primers were used in the PCR. The table came from immunoSEQ multiplex PCR; TCRdb's copy has only in-frame clones and leaves some out. The table shows about 81,000 clones, with 77% occurring only once. Worth noting for this clone: Its antigen is still unknown.

V was clipped by 5 bases and J by 5 bases; unmatched bases: 12. Looked up from germline, CDR1 is MNHEY and CDR2 is SVGAGI. There are 15 residues in the CDR3. Sequencing used PBMCs. The source of this sequence is a man aged 50-59 years in good health and CMV-seropositive. The chain joins TRBV6-5 to TRBJ2-7, with TRBD1 identical over 7 bases. The DNA for the CDR3 is TGTGCCAGCAGTAGAGACAGGGATACGTTTGACGAGCAGTACTTC. It codes for CASSRDRDTFDEQYF.